The 19 T cell receptor beta chains below all came from one sample that was sequenced in a study of T cells in Graves' hyperthyroidism and ophthalmopathy. Amplification targeted TCR beta CDR3 regions from RNA transcripts. The HTBI primer set drove a first-round RT-PCR of the TCR CDR3. TCRdb analysed the multiplex PCR reads with MiXCR anew, one entry per CDR3 protein. In the table there are 600,000 to 700,000 distinct CDR3 sequences, about 15% of which are singletons. Material for sequencing was blood. Receptor source: a woman aged 40 to 49 with Graves' ophthalmopathy.

The table lists this clonotype with many counts. The rearrangement joins TRBV12-3 or TRBV12-4 to TRBJ1-5, with D perhaps matching TRBD1 (6 bases). The V gene lost 2 bases and the J gene lost 5 bases, with 7 bases spanning the gap. The CDR3 is 13 amino acids. DNA of the CDR3: TGTGCCAGCAGTTTAAAGGGGGATCAGCCCCAGCATTTT. This sequence encodes CASSLKGDQPQHF.

This clonotype was counted at least ten times. The chain employs TRBV12-3 or TRBV12-4 and TRBJ1-1, with 9 bases fitting TRBD1. This CDR3 has 13 amino acids. J lost 3 bases, V lost 5 bases, and 1 base had no gene match. Here the CDR3 DNA reads TGTGCCAGCAGTCGACAGGGGGACACTGAAGCTTTCTTT. It is translated as CASSRQGDTEAFF.

This clonotype was seen ten or more times. This chain uses TRBV20-1 with TRBJ1-1, with TRBD1 as a possible D gene (5 bases). This CDR3 contains 13 residues. The V gene lost 0 bases and the J gene lost 4 bases, with 9 bases spanning the gap. CDR1 and CDR2 (germline): DFQATT, SNEGSKA (reference sequence). CDR3 sequence: CSARDWGTTEAFF. Here the CDR3 DNA reads TGCAGTGCTAGAGATTGGGGGACCACTGAAGCTTTCTTT.

This clonotype was observed at least ten times. The chain recombines TRBV10-3 with TRBJ1-1, with D perhaps TRBD1 (5 bases). This CDR3 has 13 amino acids. Germline V gene sequence: CDR1 ENHRY, CDR2 SYGVKD. V was cut by 7 bases and J by 2 bases, with 11 bases left in between. The CDR3 region is CAITETGNTEAFF. The DNA for the CDR3 is TGTGCCATCACCGAAACAGGAAACACTGAAGCTTTCTTT.

There are a few counts of this clonotype. The V gene is TRBV11-2, the J gene TRBJ2-7; D possibly matches TRBD1 or TRBD2 (5 bases each). The CDR3 is made up of 17 amino acids. V lost 3 bases and J 3 bases, leaving 21 bases between the germline ends. Germline CDR1 SGHAT, CDR2 FQNNGV. As DNA, the CDR3 is TGTGCCAGCAGCTTGAGGAGTCGACCCCGGGGCCTCTACGAGCAGTACTTC. Protein sequence: CASSLRSRPRGLYEQYF.

This clonotype was counted at least ten times. This rearrangement joins TRBV24-1 to TRBJ1-5; no reliable D call. The V gene's germline CDR1 is KGHDR and CDR2 SFDVKD. Trimming took off 8 bases at V and 6 bases at J, with 13 bases between the two ends. The CDR3 covers 13 residues. CDR3 sequence reads: CATNMGYGQPQHF. Written as DNA, the CDR3 is TGTGCCACCAACATGGGGTATGGTCAGCCCCAGCATTTT.

The chain is built from TRBV3-1 and TRBJ2-7; 8 bases match TRBD1. V lost 3 bases to trimming and J lost 4 bases; unmatched junction nucleotides: 5. CDR1 is LGHDT, CDR2 YNNKEL, per germline (reference sequence). The CDR3 extends over 14 amino acids. In DNA form, the CDR3 reads TGTGCCAGCAGCCACCGGGGACAGGTTTACGAGCAGTACTTC. Protein sequence: CASSHRGQVYEQYF.

In this sample, this clonotype turned up many times. This chain links TRBV9 with TRBJ2-7; the D gene is possibly TRBD2 (5 bases). The V gene's germline CDR1 is SGDLS and CDR2 YYNGEE. The V and J ends lost 2 bases and 3 bases respectively, with 9 bases between them. The CDR3 covers 13 residues. This CDR3 reads CASSVGSNYEQYF. Written as DNA, the CDR3 is TGTGCCAGCAGCGTTGGGAGTAACTACGAGCAGTACTTC.

This chain joins TRBV3-1 and TRBJ1-2, with 7 bases fitting TRBD1. CDR3 length: 14 amino acids. The junction had 6 bases not matched to a gene; V was cut back by 4 bases and J by 4 bases. CDR1 is LGHDT, CDR2 YNNKEL, per germline (reference sequence). CDR3 bases: TGTGCCAGCAGCCGAGGGGGCGAGGGCTATGGCTACACCTTC. This encodes CASSRGGEGYGYTF.

Of note for this clonotype: A clone one base away is much larger, so this may be a read error. This rearrangement joins TRBV12-5 to TRBJ1-1; D unresolved. V shed 1 base and J shed 13 bases, with 10 bases lying between them. Germline V CDR1 and CDR2: LGHNT, FRNRAP. This CDR3 contains 11 residues. CDR3 DNA: TGTGCTAGTGGTTTGGGGACTCGCGTTTTCTTT. This codes for CASGLGTRVFF. Variable domain in full (rest from reference TRBV12-5 and TRBJ1-1): DARVTQTPRHKVTEMGQEVTMRCQPILGHNTVFWYRQTMMQGLELLAYFRNRAPLDDSGMPKDRFSAEMPDATLATLKIQPSEPRDSAVYFCASGLGTRVFFGQGTRLTVV.

This clonotype has more than one count but fewer than ten. This chain uses TRBV10-1 with TRBJ1-2; D remains ambiguous. Germline V gene sequence: CDR1 WNHNN, CDR2 SYGVQD (reference sequence). The CDR3 is 13 residues long. V lost 3 bases, J lost 3 bases, and 8 bases lay in between. The CDR3 loop reads CASSESSDYGYTF. The CDR3 DNA is TGCGCCAGCAGTGAATCCTCGGACTATGGCTACACCTTC.

This clonotype was picked up many times. CDR3 nucleotides: TGTGCCAGCAGTACTCCCAGGGCTTCGGGCACTGAAGCTTTCTTT. It translates to CASSTPRASGTEAFF. The chain recombines TRBV6-2 or TRBV6-3 with TRBJ1-1; D possibly corresponds to TRBD1 (5 bases). With 5 bases removed from V and 4 bases from J, the gap between germline ends came to 17 bases. CDR1 is MNHEY, CDR2 SVGEGT, per germline. The CDR3 spans 15 residues.

On this clonotype itself: One end of the junction fails to match germline, which may point to a read error. The V and J genes are TRBV6-1 and TRBJ1-1; weak D call: TRBD1 (6 bases). The CDR3 length is 16 residues. CDR1 MNHNS and CDR2 SASEGT come from the germline V gene. The CDR3 DNA reads as TGTTCCAGCAGTGAAGATACAGGGCGGCTTGACACTGTAGCTTTCTTT. This sequence encodes CSSSEDTGRLDTVAFF.

The table lists this clonotype with many counts. The rearrangement joins TRBV27 to TRBJ2-7, with D perhaps matching TRBD2 (6 bases). Germline V gene lookup returns CDR1 MNHEY and CDR2 SMNVEV (reference sequence). This CDR3 is 13 amino acids long. V lost 5 bases and J 6 bases, leaving 14 bases between the germline ends. This CDR3 is CASSPIDSGEQYF. The CDR3 region has the DNA TGTGCCAGCAGTCCGATAGATAGCGGCGAGCAGTACTTC.

This chain joins TRBV2 and TRBJ1-5, with D uncertain. The CDR3 loop spans 15 amino acids. Germline V gives CDR1 SNHLY, CDR2 FYNNEI. V dropped 4 bases and J dropped 0 bases, with 10 bases sitting between them. The CDR3 spells CASSGTAHSNQPQHF. The CDR3 bases are TGTGCCAGCAGTGGAACCGCCCATAGCAATCAGCCCCAGCATTTT.

The gene calls are TRBV6-5 and TRBJ2-7; TRBD2 matches 13 bases. V shed 4 bases and J 4 bases; nucleotides not matched to a gene: 10. From germline, CDR1 is MNHEY and CDR2 SVGAGI. This CDR3 is built from 17 residues. Written as DNA, the CDR3 is TGTGCCAGCAGTTTCCAGGGGACTAGCGGGGACCTATACGAGCAGTACTTC. It yields the protein CASSFQGTSGDLYEQYF.

Many counts were recorded for this clonotype. The CDR3 here is CASSYSRQGTYEQYF. The CDR3 DNA is TGTGCCAGCAGTTACTCGAGACAGGGAACCTACGAGCAGTACTTC. The rearrangement joins TRBV6-5 to TRBJ2-7; 7 bases are shared with TRBD1. V dropped 0 bases and J dropped 2; count of bases not matched to a gene: 4. CDR1 is MNHEY, CDR2 SVGAGI, per germline. The CDR3 loop spans 15 amino acids.

CDR3 loop: CASSSSDRAGYTF. The CDR3 bases are TGTGCCAGCAGTTCCTCTGACAGGGCTGGCTACACCTTC. This chain connects TRBV28 to TRBJ1-2; TRBD1 matches 7 bases. Germline V gene sequence: CDR1 MDHEN, CDR2 SYDVKM. The CDR3 totals 13 residues. The J segment lost 7 bases and the V segment lost 4 bases, leaving 6 bases of the junction unmatched.

V usage is TRBV19 and J usage is TRBJ1-1; D may be TRBD1 (6 bases). Germline V gene data show CDR1 as LNHDA and CDR2 as SQIVND (reference sequence). The CDR3 covers 14 residues. V lost 8 bases, J lost 6 bases, and 19 bases lay in between. DNA for the CDR3: TGTGCCAGTTCAGGGGTTGCGGCTGGCGCTGAAGCTTTCTTT. Its translation is CASSGVAAGAEAFF.